This T cell receptor beta chain was found in a study of T cell changes during pregnancy in multiple sclerosis. Here immunoSEQ multiplex PCR was the method, and the copy in TCRdb shows in-frame clones only, minus some. The sample contains tens of thousands of clones, over 85% of which appear only once. This CDR3 has 13 amino acids. The V gene lost 4 bases and the J gene lost 0 bases, with 7 bases spanning the gap. Germline CDR1 is MNHEY and CDR2 is SMNVEV (reference sequence). The specimen was peripheral blood, collected after pregnancy. The TCR was taken from a female donor in good health, enrolled as a control in a pregnancy study. The rearrangement uses TRBV27 and TRBJ2-7; no clear D. Here the CDR3 reads CASSSDNSYEQYF. DNA for the CDR3: TGTGCCAGCAGTTCCGACAACTCCTACGAGCAGTACTTC.